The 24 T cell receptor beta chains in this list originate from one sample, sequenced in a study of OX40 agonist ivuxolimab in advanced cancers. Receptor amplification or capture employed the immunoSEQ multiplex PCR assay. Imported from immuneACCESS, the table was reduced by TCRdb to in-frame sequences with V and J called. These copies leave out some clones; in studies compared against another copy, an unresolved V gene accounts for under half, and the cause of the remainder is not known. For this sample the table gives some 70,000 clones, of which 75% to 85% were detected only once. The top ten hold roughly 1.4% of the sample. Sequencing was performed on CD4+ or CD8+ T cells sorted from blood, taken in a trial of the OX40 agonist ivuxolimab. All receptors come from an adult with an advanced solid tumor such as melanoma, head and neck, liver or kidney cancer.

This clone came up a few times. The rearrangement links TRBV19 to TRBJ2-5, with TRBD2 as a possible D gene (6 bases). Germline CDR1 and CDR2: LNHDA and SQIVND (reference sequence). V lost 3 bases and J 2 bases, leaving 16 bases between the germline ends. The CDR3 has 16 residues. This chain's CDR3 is CASSISASREQETQYF. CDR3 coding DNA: TGTGCCAGTAGTATCTCGGCCTCCCGGGAGCAAGAGACCCAGTACTTC.

The CDR3 loop reads CASSSAGLTHNEQFF. In DNA, the CDR3 is TGCGCCAGCAGCTCAGCGGGACTCACCCACAATGAGCAGTTCTTC. The chain has TRBV5-1 and TRBJ2-1; 7 positions match TRBD2. The germline V gene has CDR1 SGHRS and CDR2 YFSETQ. The V segment lost 3 bases and the J segment 5 bases; nucleotides outside the gene matches: 8. This CDR3 has 15 residues.

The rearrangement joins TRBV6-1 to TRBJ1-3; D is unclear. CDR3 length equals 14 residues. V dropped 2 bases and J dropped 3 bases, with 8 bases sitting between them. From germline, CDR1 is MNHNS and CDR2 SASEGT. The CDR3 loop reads CASSEIVSGNTIYF. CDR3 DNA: TGTGCCAGCAGTGAAATAGTCAGTGGAAACACCATATATTTT.

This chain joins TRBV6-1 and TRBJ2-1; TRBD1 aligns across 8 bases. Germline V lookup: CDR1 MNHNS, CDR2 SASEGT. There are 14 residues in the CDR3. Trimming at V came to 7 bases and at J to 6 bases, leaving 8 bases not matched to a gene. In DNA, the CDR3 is TGTGCCAGCACTCCGGACAGGGTGCCCAATGAGCAGTTCTTC. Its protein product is CASTPDRVPNEQFF.

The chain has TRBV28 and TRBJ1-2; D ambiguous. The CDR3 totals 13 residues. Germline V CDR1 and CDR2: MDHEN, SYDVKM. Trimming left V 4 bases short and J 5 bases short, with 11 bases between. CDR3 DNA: TGTGCCAGCAGTTCCGTGGGTGTGTATGGCTACACCTTC. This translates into CASSSVGVYGYTF.

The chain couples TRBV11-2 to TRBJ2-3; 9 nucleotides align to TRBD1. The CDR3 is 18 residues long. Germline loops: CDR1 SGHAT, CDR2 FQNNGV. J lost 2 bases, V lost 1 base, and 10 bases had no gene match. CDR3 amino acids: CASSLVPLGTGNTDTQYF. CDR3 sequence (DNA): TGTGCCAGCAGCTTAGTGCCGCTGGGGACAGGGAACACAGATACGCAGTATTTT.

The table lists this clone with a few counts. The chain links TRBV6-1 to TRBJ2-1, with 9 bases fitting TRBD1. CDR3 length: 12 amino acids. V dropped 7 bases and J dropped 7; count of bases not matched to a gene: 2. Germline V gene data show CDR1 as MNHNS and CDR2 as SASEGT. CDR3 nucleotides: TGTGCCAGCAATGGACAGGGGAATGAGCAGTTCTTC. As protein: CASNGQGNEQFF.

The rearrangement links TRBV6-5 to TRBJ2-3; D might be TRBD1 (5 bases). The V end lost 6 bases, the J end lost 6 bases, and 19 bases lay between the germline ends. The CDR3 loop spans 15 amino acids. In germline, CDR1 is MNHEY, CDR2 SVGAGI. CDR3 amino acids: CASSSMSRAGDTQYF. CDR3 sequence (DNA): TGTGCCAGCAGCTCAATGTCCAGGGCCGGCGATACGCAGTATTTT.

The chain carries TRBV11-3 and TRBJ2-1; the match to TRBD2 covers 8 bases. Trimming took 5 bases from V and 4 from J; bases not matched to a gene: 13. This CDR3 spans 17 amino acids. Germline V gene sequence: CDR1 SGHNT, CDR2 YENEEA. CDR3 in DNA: TGTGCCAGCAGCCGAGGCCCCCCCAGCGGGGGTTACAATGAGCAGTTCTTC. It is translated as CASSRGPPSGGYNEQFF.

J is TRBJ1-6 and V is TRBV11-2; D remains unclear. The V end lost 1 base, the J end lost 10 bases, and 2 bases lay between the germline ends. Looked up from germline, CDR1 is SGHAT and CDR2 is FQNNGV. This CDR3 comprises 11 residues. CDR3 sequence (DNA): TGTGCCAGCAGCTTAGTCTCACCCCTCCACTTT. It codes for CASSLVSPLHF.

The CDR3 DNA is TGTGCCAGTAAGGGCCCGGGGGCCAAAAACATTCAGTACTTC. Its protein is CASKGPGAKNIQYF. The J gene is TRBJ2-4, the V gene TRBV19, with a weak D call TRBD2 (5 bases). The CDR3 extends over 14 amino acids. Germline CDR1 and CDR2: LNHDA and SQIVND (reference sequence). V was pared by 7 bases and J by 1 base, with 11 bases between.

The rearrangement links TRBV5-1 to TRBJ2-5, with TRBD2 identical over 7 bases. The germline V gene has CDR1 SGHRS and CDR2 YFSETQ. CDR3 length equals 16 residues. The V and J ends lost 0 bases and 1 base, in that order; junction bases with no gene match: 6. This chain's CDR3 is CASSLGPGGIQETQYF. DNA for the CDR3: TGCGCCAGCAGCTTGGGACCGGGGGGTATCCAAGAGACCCAGTACTTC. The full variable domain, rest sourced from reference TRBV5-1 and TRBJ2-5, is KAGVTQTPRYLIKTRGQQVTLSCSPISGHRSVSWYQQTPGQGLQFLFEYFSETQRNKGNFPGRFSGRQFSNSRSEMNVSTLELGDSALYLCASSLGPGGIQETQYFGPGTRLLVL.

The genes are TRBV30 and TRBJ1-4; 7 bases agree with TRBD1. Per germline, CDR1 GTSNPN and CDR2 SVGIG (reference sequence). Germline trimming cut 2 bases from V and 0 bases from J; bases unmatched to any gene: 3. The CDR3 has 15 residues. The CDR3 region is CAWSYTGATNEKLFF. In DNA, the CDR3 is TGTGCCTGGAGTTATACAGGGGCAACTAATGAAAAACTGTTTTTT. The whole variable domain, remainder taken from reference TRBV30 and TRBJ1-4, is SQTIHQWPATLVQPVGSPLSLECTVEGTSNPNLYWYRQAAGRGLQLLFYSVGIGQISSEVPQNLSASRPQDRQFILSSKKLLLSDSGFYLCAWSYTGATNEKLFFGSGTQLSVL.

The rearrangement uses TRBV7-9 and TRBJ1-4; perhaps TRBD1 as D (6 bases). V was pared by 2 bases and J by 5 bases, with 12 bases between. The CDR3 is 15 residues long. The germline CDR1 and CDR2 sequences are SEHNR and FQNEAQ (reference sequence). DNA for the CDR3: TGTGCCAGCAGCTTACCGCAGGGGCCGAATGAAAAACTGTTTTTT. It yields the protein CASSLPQGPNEKLFF.

In DNA, the CDR3 is TGTGCCAGCACCGTAATGGGGCTAGAGACCCAGTACTTC. Translated, it gives CASTVMGLETQYF. The J gene is TRBJ2-5, the V gene TRBV6-6; tentatively, D is TRBD1 (5 bases). The germline CDR1 and CDR2 sequences are MNHNY and SVGAGI (reference sequence). Trimming took off 7 bases at V and 4 bases at J, with 13 bases between the two ends. This CDR3 comprises 13 residues.

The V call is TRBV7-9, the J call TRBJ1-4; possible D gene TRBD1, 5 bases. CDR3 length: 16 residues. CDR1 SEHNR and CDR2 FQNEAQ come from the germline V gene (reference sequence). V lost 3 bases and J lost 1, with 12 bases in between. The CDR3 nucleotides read TGTGCCAGCAGCTTCCCACCCGGGGGAACTAATGAAAAACTGTTTTTT. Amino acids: CASSFPPGGTNEKLFF.

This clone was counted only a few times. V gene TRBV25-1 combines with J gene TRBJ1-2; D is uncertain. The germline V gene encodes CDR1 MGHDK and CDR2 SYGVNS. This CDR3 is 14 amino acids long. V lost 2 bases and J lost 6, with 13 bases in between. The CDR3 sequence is CASSELPGPHGYTF. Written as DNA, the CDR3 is TGTGCCAGCAGTGAACTTCCAGGCCCCCATGGCTACACCTTC.

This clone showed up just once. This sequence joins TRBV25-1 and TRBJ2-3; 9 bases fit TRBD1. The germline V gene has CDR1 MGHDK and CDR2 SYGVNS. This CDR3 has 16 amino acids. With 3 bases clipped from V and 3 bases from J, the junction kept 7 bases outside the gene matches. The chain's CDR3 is CASSEDLGQGTDTQYF. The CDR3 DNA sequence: TGTGCCAGCAGTGAGGACCTCGGACAGGGGACAGATACGCAGTATTTT.

CDR3 in DNA: TGTGCCAGCAGCCAGGGCGGAGCGGGGGTGGGGACCGGGGAGCTGTTTTTT. Translating it yields CASSQGGAGVGTGELFF. The gene calls are TRBV4-2 and TRBJ2-2; 8 bases line up with TRBD2. CDR1 LGHNA and CDR2 YNFKEQ come from the germline V gene. V gave up 3 bases and J gave up 5 bases; unmatched junction bases: 11. The CDR3 is made up of 17 amino acids.

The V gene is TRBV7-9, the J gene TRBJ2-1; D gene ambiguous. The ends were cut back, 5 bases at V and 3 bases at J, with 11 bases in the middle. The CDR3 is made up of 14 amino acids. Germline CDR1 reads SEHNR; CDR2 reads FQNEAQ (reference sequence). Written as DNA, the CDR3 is TGTGCCAGCAGCCCCGGAAAAAACTACAATGAGCAGTTCTTC. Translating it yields CASSPGKNYNEQFF.

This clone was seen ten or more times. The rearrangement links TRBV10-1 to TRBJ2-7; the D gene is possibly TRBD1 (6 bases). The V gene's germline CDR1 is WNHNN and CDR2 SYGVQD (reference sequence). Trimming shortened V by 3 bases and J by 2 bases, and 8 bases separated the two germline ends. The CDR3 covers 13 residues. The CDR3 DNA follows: TGCGCCAGCAGTGAAAACAGGGCCTACGAGCAGTACTTC. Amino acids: CASSENRAYEQYF.

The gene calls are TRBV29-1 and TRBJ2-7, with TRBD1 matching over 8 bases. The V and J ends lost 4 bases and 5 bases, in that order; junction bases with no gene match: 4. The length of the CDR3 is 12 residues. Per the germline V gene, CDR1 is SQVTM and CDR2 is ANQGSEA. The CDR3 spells CSVGTGSHEQYF. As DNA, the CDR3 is TGCAGCGTTGGGACAGGGAGCCACGAGCAGTACTTC.

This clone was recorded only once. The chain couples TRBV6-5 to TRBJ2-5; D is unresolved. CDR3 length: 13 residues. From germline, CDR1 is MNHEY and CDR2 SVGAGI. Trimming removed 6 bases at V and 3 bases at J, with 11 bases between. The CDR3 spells CASSPDGEETQYF. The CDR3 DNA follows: TGTGCCAGCAGCCCCGACGGAGAAGAGACCCAGTACTTC.

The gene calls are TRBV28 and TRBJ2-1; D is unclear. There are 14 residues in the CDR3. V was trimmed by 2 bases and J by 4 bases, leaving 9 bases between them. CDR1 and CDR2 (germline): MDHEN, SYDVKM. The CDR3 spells CASSLIDLYNEQFF. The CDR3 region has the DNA TGTGCCAGCAGTTTAATTGACCTGTACAATGAGCAGTTCTTC.